The rows below give T cell receptor beta chains drawn from one sample of a study of a mutant IDH1 vaccine in newly diagnosed glioma. Generated by immunoSEQ multiplex PCR, the TCRdb table keeps only in-frame clones and is missing some. The repertoire holds 30,000 to 40,000 clones, with approximately 80% as singletons. What these receptors recognize is not known. Here the sequenced sample was PBMCs, taken from a glioma patient whose treatment included an IDH1 peptide vaccine. All receptors derive from a woman between 18 and 29 years old with glioma. The CDR3 runs from the conserved cysteine through the conserved F or W. D genes are given only for firm matches. Not every row has a clone size; where given, it reads once, few, many or a size class.

clone size	V gene	D gene	J gene	CDR3 DNA	CDR3 protein
-	TRBV7-8	-	TRBJ2-7	TGTGCCAGCAGCTTAAGCGGGCAGAACTCCTACGAGCAGTACTTC	CASSLSGQNSYEQYF
-	TRBV2	-	TRBJ2-1	TGTGCCAGCAGTGCACAGGGCTCCTACAATGAGCAGTTCTTC	CASSAQGSYNEQFF
few	TRBV29-1	TRBD1	TRBJ1-3	TGCAGCGTTGCGGGACAGGCATTTTCTGGAAACACCATATATTTT	CSVAGQAFSGNTIYF
-	TRBV11-3	-	TRBJ1-6	TGTGCCAGCAGCTTAGGGCCCGCGGAGTCACCCCTCCACTTT	CASSLGPAESPLHF
-	TRBV7-8	TRBD1	TRBJ2-3	TGTGCCAGCAGCTTCCGGGACAGAAGCACAGATACGCAGTATTTT	CASSFRDRSTDTQYF
-	TRBV18	-	TRBJ1-2	TGTGCCAGCTCACCACCGAGGGGGGACTATGGCTACACCTTC	CASSPPRGDYGYTF
-	TRBV6-1	-	TRBJ1-2	TGTGCCAGCAGTGAAGGCGGTCACAGGAGCTATGGCTACACCTTC	CASSEGGHRSYGYTF
-	TRBV27	-	TRBJ2-1	TGTGCCAGCAGTTTCTCTAGCACCTACAATGAGCAGTTCTTC	CASSFSSTYNEQFF
-	TRBV7-9	-	TRBJ1-3	TGTGCCAGCAGCTTAGGGGGGTACACCATATATTTT	CASSLGGYTIYF
-	TRBV19	-	TRBJ2-7	TGTGCCAGTAGTATAATCGACTCACCGTACGAGCAGTACTTC	CASSIIDSPYEQYF